The sample holds many counts of the clone carrying this T cell receptor beta chain. What it binds is unknown. CDR1 is DFQATT, CDR2 SNEGSKA, per germline (reference sequence). The CDR3 runs to 15 residues. V was cut by 0 bases and J by 4 bases, with 15 bases left in between. The data stem from a study of T cells in Graves' hyperthyroidism and ophthalmopathy. Uncontrolled infection, other autoimmune disease, pregnancy or lactation led to exclusion. Clinical symptoms, serum thyroxine and TRAb, thyroid ultrasound and orbital computed tomography were used for the diagnoses. Authors of the study amplified TCR beta CDR3 regions from RNA transcripts. An initial round of RT-PCR targeting the TCR CDR3 relied on the HTBI primer set. TCRdb itself ran the multiplex PCR reads through MiXCR, one entry per CDR3 protein. The sample records hundreds of thousands of distinct CDR3 sequences, about 20% being singletons.

General study points: The model's output predicted ophthalmopathy at a median of roughly seven months prior to onset.

Source material: blood. The source is a man aged 40-50 years with Graves' ophthalmopathy. The rearrangement links TRBV20-1 to TRBJ2-5; D gene uncertain. The CDR3 DNA follows: TGCAGTGCTAGAGATGTTTGGCAGGCCCCAGAGACCCAGTACTTC. It translates to CSARDVWQAPETQYF.